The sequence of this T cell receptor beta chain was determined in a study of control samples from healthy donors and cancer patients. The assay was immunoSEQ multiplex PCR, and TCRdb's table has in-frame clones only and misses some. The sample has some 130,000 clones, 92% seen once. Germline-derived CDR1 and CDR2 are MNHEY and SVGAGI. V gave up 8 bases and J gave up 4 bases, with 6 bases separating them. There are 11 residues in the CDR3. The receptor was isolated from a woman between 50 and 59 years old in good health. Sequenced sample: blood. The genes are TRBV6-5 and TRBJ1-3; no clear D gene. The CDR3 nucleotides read TGTGCCAGCTCCATAGGAAACACCATATATTTT. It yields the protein CASSIGNTIYF.